The rows below give T cell receptor beta chains drawn from one sample of a study of beta chain features in type 1 diabetes. Assay: immunoSEQ multiplex PCR; the TCRdb copy retains only in-frame clones and omits some. This sample carries 970,000 or so clones, roughly a sixth of them seen once, and the ten largest clones take about 0.025%. The sample comprised naive CD4+ T cells from blood. These receptors all stem from a woman aged 18-29 years in good health. CDR3s include the opening cysteine and the closing phenylalanine or tryptophan. D genes are given only for firm matches. Size is omitted from some rows. Given values are once, few, many or a class for expanded clones.

>TRBV19|.|.|TRBJ2-6
CASMGLSGANVLTF
TGTGCCAGTATGGGCCTCTCTGGGGCCAACGTCCTGACTTTC
>TRBV4-1|.|TRBD2|TRBJ2-2
CASSQRLAGGTGELFF
TGCGCCAGCAGCCAAAGACTAGCGGGAGGTACCGGGGAGCTGTTTTTT
>TRBV5-4|.|.|TRBJ2-4
CASSTFQEAKNIQYF
TGTGCCAGCAGTACATTTCAGGAAGCCAAAAACATTCAGTACTTC
>TRBV6-1|few|.|TRBJ1-5
CASSTGSGQPQHF
TGTGCCAGCAGTACAGGGTCCGGGCAGCCCCAGCATTTT
>TRBV10-3|.|.|TRBJ2-1
CAISESSGDYNEQFF
TGTGCCATCAGTGAGTCGAGCGGCGACTACAATGAGCAGTTCTTC
>TRBV6-5|.|TRBD2|TRBJ2-1
CASTQGLAGVRQFF
TGTGCCAGCACCCAGGGACTAGCGGGAGTTCGGCAGTTCTTC
>TRBV7-3|.|TRBD1|TRBJ2-5
CASSATGVHGETQYF
TGTGCCAGCAGCGCGACAGGGGTTCACGGCGAGACCCAGTACTTC
>TRBV6-5|few|TRBD1|TRBJ2-4
CASSYSNRGRRIQYF
TGTGCCAGCAGTTACTCGAACAGGGGGCGGCGTATTCAGTACTTC
>TRBV5-1|.|TRBD2|TRBJ2-3
CASSLSGTSGRGRDTQYF
TGCGCCAGCAGCTTATCCGGGACTAGCGGGAGGGGAAGAGATACGCAGTATTTT
>TRBV29-1|.|.|TRBJ1-3
CSVDRGGNTIYF
TGCAGCGTTGACAGGGGAGGAAACACCATATATTTT
>TRBV7-2|few|.|TRBJ2-3
CASRSGEWKADTQYF
TGTGCCAGCAGATCAGGGGAATGGAAGGCAGATACGCAGTATTTT
>TRBV10-3|.|.|TRBJ1-2
CAISVSGANYGYTF
TGTGCCATCAGTGTTTCAGGGGCTAACTATGGCTACACCTTC
>TRBV12-2|few|.|TRBJ2-6
CASRLVQGSGANVLTF
TGTGCAAGTCGCTTAGTTCAAGGGAGCGGGGCCAACGTCCTGACTTTC
>TRBV7-2|.|TRBD1|TRBJ1-4
CASRLGQVNEKLFF
TGTGCCAGCAGACTAGGACAGGTTAATGAAAAACTGTTTTTT
>TRBV28|.|.|TRBJ2-1
CASSPRWGEQFF
TGTGCCAGCAGCCCCCGGTGGGGGGAGCAGTTCTTC
>TRBV5-6|few|TRBD2|TRBJ2-3
CASSSRGGTDTQYF
TGTGCCAGCTCATCCCGGGGGGGCACAGATACGCAGTATTTT
>TRBV28|.|.|TRBJ1-4
CASSLRDEEKLFF
TGTGCCAGCAGTTTACGGGATGAGGAAAAACTGTTTTTT
>TRBV7-2|few|.|TRBJ2-4
CASSPRRAAQGGRNIQYF
TGTGCCAGCAGCCCCCGTAGAGCAGCCCAGGGTGGAAGAAACATTCAGTACTTC
>TRBV11-2|few|.|TRBJ1-2
CASSLNPDRSYGYTF
TGTGCCAGCAGCCTGAACCCAGACAGGTCCTATGGCTACACCTTC
>TRBV28|.|.|TRBJ2-5
CASSLPGRMETQYF
TGTGCCAGCAGTTTGCCAGGGAGGATGGAGACCCAGTACTTC
>TRBV7-9|few|.|TRBJ2-1
CASSPQLSGYNEQFF
TGTGCCAGCAGTCCACAACTCTCCGGGTACAATGAGCAGTTCTTC
>TRBV2|.|.|TRBJ2-5
CASTSELPITVTQYF
TGTGCCAGCACTTCTGAACTACCGATCACGGTGACCCAGTACTTC
>TRBV6-5|.|.|TRBJ2-7
CASSYSRLAAYEQYF
TGTGCCAGCAGTTACTCGAGATTAGCGGCCTACGAGCAGTACTTC
>TRBV19|few|TRBD2|TRBJ2-2
CASRGLAGGDTGELFF
TGTGCCAGTAGGGGACTAGCGGGAGGTGACACCGGGGAGCTGTTTTTT
>TRBV7-9|few|.|TRBJ1-2
CASSPPPGAYGYTF
TGTGCCAGCAGCCCGCCCCCAGGGGCCTATGGCTACACCTTC
>TRBV28|.|.|TRBJ1-5
CASSNRVRNQPQHF
TGTGCCAGCAGTAACAGGGTTCGCAATCAGCCCCAGCATTTT
>TRBV6-5|.|.|TRBJ1-2
CASSYRGGGLNNGYTF
TGTGCCAGCAGTTACCGAGGTGGAGGGCTAAACAATGGCTACACCTTC
>TRBV30|few|TRBD2|TRBJ2-1
CAWSGPRLAVGCYWCEQFF
TGTGCCTGGAGTGGACCCAGACTAGCGGTAGGATGTTATTGGTGTGAGCAGTTCTTC
>TRBV11-2|.|TRBD1|TRBJ2-7
CASSSTSKTGLLYEQYF
TGTGCCAGCAGCTCTACCTCCAAGACAGGGCTACTATACGAGCAGTACTTC
>TRBV7-3|few|.|TRBJ2-2
CASSYLGAGSTGELFF
TGTGCCAGCAGCTATCTCGGGGCGGGCAGCACCGGGGAGCTGTTTTTT
>TRBV5-1|few|.|TRBJ1-2
CASSFGSDRSYTF
TGCGCCAGCAGCTTTGGCAGCGACCGGAGCTACACCTTC
>TRBV18|.|.|TRBJ2-5
CASSPRVLETQYF
TGTGCCAGCTCACCAAGGGTTCTCGAGACCCAGTACTTC
>TRBV5-6|few|.|TRBJ2-6
CASSQTSGANVLTF
TGTGCCAGCAGCCAGACCTCTGGGGCCAACGTCCTGACTTTC
>TRBV7-8|.|.|TRBJ2-7
CASSHGRAIYEQYF
TGTGCCAGCAGCCACGGCCGTGCTATCTACGAGCAGTACTTC
>TRBV4-2|.|.|TRBJ2-3
CASSQDPSVPNTDTQYF
TGTGCCAGCAGCCAAGACCCAAGCGTACCAAACACAGATACGCAGTATTTT
>TRBV10-3|few|TRBD2|TRBJ2-3
CAIRGLAVSTDTQYF
TGTGCCATCAGGGGACTAGCGGTTAGCACAGATACGCAGTATTTT
>TRBV21-1|few|.|TRBJ2-7
CASSVGGCYEQYF
TGTGCCAGCAGCGTCGGGGGTTGCTACGAGCAGTACTTC
>TRBV11-2|few|.|TRBJ2-7
CASSLEWDGRIAEQYF
TGTGCCAGCAGCTTAGAATGGGACGGGAGAATCGCCGAGCAGTACTTC
>TRBV7-9|.|.|TRBJ1-2
CASTPAGFGYTF
TGTGCCAGCACCCCCGCAGGGTTTGGCTACACCTTC
>TRBV4-2|few|.|TRBJ1-6
CASSQSGNYNSPLHF
TGTGCCAGCAGCCAATCGGGGAACTATAATTCACCCCTCCACTTT
>TRBV7-8|few|.|TRBJ2-5
CASTAGETQYF
TGTGCCAGCACGGCAGGAGAGACCCAGTACTTC
>TRBV7-9|.|.|TRBJ1-3
CASSRDSLSGNTIYF
TGTGCCAGCAGCCGAGACAGCCTATCTGGAAACACCATATATTTT
>TRBV6-6|once|.|TRBJ2-1
CASSEVRGDEQFF
TGTGCCAGCAGCGAAGTACGCGGGGATGAGCAGTTCTTC
>TRBV7-2|.|.|TRBJ1-4
CASSLHGINEKLFF
TGTGCCAGCAGCTTACACGGGATAAATGAAAAACTGTTTTTT
>TRBV5-1|.|.|TRBJ2-6
CASSIGTFSGANVLTF
TGCGCCAGCAGCATAGGGACCTTCTCTGGGGCCAACGTCCTGACTTTC
>TRBV9|few|TRBD1|TRBJ1-4
CASSPIAGQGANEKLFF
TGTGCCAGCAGCCCTATCGCTGGGCAGGGGGCTAATGAAAAACTGTTTTTT
>TRBV5-1|.|.|TRBJ2-5
CASSVYRGGEVTQYF
TGCGCCAGCAGCGTCTACAGGGGTGGGGAGGTGACCCAGTACTTC
>TRBV28|few|.|TRBJ2-1
CASSLNSRGYEQFF
TGTGCCAGCAGTTTGAACTCTAGGGGGTATGAGCAGTTCTTC
>TRBV7-2|.|TRBD1|TRBJ1-2
CASSFGRGNGYTF
TGTGCCAGCAGCTTTGGCAGGGGGAATGGCTACACCTTC
>TRBV7-3|.|.|TRBJ1-5
CASSLLRIGNQPQHF
TGTGCCAGCAGCCTCCTCCGGATCGGCAATCAGCCCCAGCATTTT
>TRBV5-1|.|TRBD2|TRBJ2-7
CASSLREGSYEQYF
TGCGCCAGCAGCTTGCGGGAGGGCTCCTACGAGCAGTACTTC
>TRBV29-1|few|.|TRBJ1-1
CSVVKNTEAFF
TGCAGCGTAGTAAAGAACACTGAAGCTTTCTTT
>TRBV7-9|.|TRBD1|TRBJ1-2
CASSPSDGQGRYGYTF
TGTGCCAGCAGCCCCTCCGACGGACAGGGGAGGTATGGCTACACCTTC
>TRBV9|few|TRBD2|TRBJ2-7
CASSVGIASGSSRSYEQYF
TGTGCCAGCAGCGTAGGGATCGCTAGCGGGAGTAGTAGGAGCTACGAGCAGTACTTC
>TRBV29-1|.|.|TRBJ1-1
CSVDGRVGDTEAFF
TGCAGCGTTGACGGTAGGGTAGGGGACACTGAAGCTTTCTTT
>TRBV18|.|TRBD1|TRBJ2-5
CASSPPGQGGETQYF
TGTGCCAGCTCACCGCCGGGACAGGGAGGCGAGACCCAGTACTTC
>TRBV14|.|.|TRBJ2-4
CASSQAGTGAGFIQYF
TGTGCCAGCAGCCAAGCCGGGACAGGAGCGGGGTTCATTCAGTACTTC
>TRBV7-9|many|TRBD1|TRBJ2-2
CASSPGTGFTGELFF
TGTGCCAGCAGCCCCGGGACAGGGTTCACCGGGGAGCTGTTTTTT